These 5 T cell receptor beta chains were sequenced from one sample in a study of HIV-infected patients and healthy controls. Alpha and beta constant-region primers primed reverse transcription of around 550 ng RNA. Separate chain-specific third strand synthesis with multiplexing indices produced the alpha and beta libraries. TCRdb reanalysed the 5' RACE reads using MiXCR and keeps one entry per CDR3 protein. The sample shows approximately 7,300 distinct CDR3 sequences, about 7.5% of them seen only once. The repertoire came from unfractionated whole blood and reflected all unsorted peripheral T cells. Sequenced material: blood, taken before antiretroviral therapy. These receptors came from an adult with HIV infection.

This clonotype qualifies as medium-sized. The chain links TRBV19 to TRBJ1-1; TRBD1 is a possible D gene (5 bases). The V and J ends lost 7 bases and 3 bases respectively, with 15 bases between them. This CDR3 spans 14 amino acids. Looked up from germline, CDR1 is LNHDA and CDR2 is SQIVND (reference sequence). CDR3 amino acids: CASTTALGHTEAFF. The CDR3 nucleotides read TGTGCCAGTACCACGGCCTTGGGGCACACTGAAGCTTTCTTT.

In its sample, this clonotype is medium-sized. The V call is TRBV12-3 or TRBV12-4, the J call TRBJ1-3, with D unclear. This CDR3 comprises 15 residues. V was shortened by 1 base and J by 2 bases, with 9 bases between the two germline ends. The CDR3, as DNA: TGTGCCAGCAGTTTAGTTGGGAGCCCTGGAAACACCATATATTTT. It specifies CASSLVGSPGNTIYF.

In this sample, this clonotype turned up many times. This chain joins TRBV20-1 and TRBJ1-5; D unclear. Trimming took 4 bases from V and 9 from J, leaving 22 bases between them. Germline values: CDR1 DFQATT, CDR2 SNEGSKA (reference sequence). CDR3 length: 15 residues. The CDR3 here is CSATPAVSANSPQHF. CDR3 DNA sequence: TGCAGTGCTACCCCCGCGGTTTCAGCAAACTCGCCCCAGCATTTT.

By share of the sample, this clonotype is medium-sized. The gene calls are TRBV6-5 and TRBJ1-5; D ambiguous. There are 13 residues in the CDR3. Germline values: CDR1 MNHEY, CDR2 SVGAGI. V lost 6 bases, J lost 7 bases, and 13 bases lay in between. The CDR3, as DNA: TGTGCCAGCAGCCCAGAGGGTGGCCAGCCCCAGCATTTT. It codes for CASSPEGGQPQHF.

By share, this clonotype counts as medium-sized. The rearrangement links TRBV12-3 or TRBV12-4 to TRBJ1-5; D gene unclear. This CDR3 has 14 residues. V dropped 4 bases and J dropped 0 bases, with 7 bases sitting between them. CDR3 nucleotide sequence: TGTGCCAGCAGTTACCGTAATAGCAATCAGCCCCAGCATTTT. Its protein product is CASSYRNSNQPQHF.